These 24 T cell receptor beta chains came from one sample sequenced in a study of blood T cell repertoires in COVID-19 (TCRdb year 2020). Libraries were built with the immunoSEQ multiplex PCR assay. What TCRdb holds here is the immuneACCESS table cut down to in-frame rearrangements. Part of the clones is not present; checked against another copy, under half of the missing clones reflect an unresolved V gene, and the others are unexplained. This sample is represented by about 280,000 clones; approximately 83% of them were singletons. 8% to 10% of the sample lies in the top ten. Sequencing was done on a sample of peripheral blood. The receptors were gathered from a woman aged 50 to 60 who had recovered from COVID-19.

This sequence joins TRBV27 and TRBJ2-7, with a tentative D call TRBD2 (5 bases). CDR3 size: 14 residues. The germline CDR1 and CDR2 sequences are MNHEY and SMNVEV (reference sequence). With 6 bases removed from V and 1 base from J, the gap between germline ends came to 13 bases. The CDR3 loop is CASRGRSSSYEQYF. DNA for the CDR3: TGTGCCAGCAGAGGGAGAAGCTCGTCCTACGAGCAGTACTTC.

This sequence joins TRBV4-1 and TRBJ1-5, with D perhaps matching TRBD1 (5 bases). The germline CDR1 and CDR2 sequences are MGHRA and YSYEKL. This CDR3 has 16 residues. Trimming pared 1 base from V and 3 bases from J, leaving 13 bases between. The CDR3 region has the DNA TGCGCCAGCAGCCAAGGGGGGGGTTTGGACAATCAGCCCCAGCATTTT. Translating it yields CASSQGGGLDNQPQHF.

V and J are TRBV4-3 and TRBJ2-3; D possibly corresponds to TRBD1 (5 bases). The V end lost 1 base, the J end lost 2 bases, and 10 bases lay between the germline ends. The CDR3 sequence is 15 residues long. From germline, CDR1 is LGHNA and CDR2 YSLEER. The CDR3 DNA reads TGCGCCAGCAGCCAAGGGCAGGGTTCCACAGATACGCAGTATTTT. Amino acid sequence: CASSQGQGSTDTQYF.

The chain has TRBV6-1 and TRBJ2-5; 11 bases match TRBD1. The germline V gene has CDR1 MNHNS and CDR2 SASEGT. J lost 4 bases, V lost 1 base, and 5 bases had no gene match. The CDR3 extends over 16 amino acids. The CDR3 loop reads CASSEGTGGRGETQYF. CDR3 in DNA: TGTGCCAGCAGTGAAGGGACAGGGGGCAGAGGAGAGACCCAGTACTTC.

The table lists this clone with a count of one. V and J are TRBV4-3 and TRBJ2-1; 9 nucleotides align to TRBD1. Trimming cost V 1 base and J 10 bases; bases outside gene matches: 8. CDR1 and CDR2 (germline): LGHNA, YSLEER. There are 15 residues in the CDR3. CDR3 loop: CASSQARTGAREQFF. The CDR3 region has the DNA TGCGCCAGCAGCCAAGCCCGGACAGGGGCTAGGGAGCAGTTCTTC.

The V call is TRBV24-1, the J call TRBJ2-2, with a weak D call TRBD2 (6 bases). CDR3 length: 16 amino acids. The germline CDR1 and CDR2 sequences are KGHDR and SFDVKD. With 6 bases removed from V and 2 bases from J, the gap between germline ends came to 15 bases. The CDR3 DNA reads as TGTGCCACCAGTCGTGGGGTGACTAGTAACACCGGGGAGCTGTTTTTT. It encodes CATSRGVTSNTGELFF.

The chain employs TRBV7-3 and TRBJ2-7; the match to TRBD1 covers 7 bases. Trimming removed 2 bases from V and 4 bases from J; junction bases left unmatched: 8. Looked up from germline, CDR1 is SGHTA and CDR2 is FQGTGA. This CDR3 has 15 residues. CDR3 nucleotides: TGTGCCAGCAGCTTAGGTCGGGACAGATTTTACGAGCAGTACTTC. The encoded protein is CASSLGRDRFYEQYF.

The chain uses TRBV5-1 and TRBJ2-3; 7 nucleotides line up with TRBD2. The germline gives CDR1 SGHRS, CDR2 YFSETQ. CDR3 length: 16 amino acids. V lost 0 bases, J lost 3 bases, and 7 bases stayed unmatched. CDR3 nucleotide sequence: TGCGCCAGCAGCTTGGGTGCCGGGGGGTCGACAGATACGCAGTATTTT. It specifies CASSLGAGGSTDTQYF.

The chain uses TRBV28 and TRBJ1-1; no firm D call. CDR1 MDHEN and CDR2 SYDVKM come from the germline V gene. The CDR3 is made up of 14 amino acids. V was pared by 8 bases and J by 1 base, with 14 bases between. CDR3 loop: CASGRVAGNTEAFF. In DNA form, the CDR3 reads TGTGCCAGCGGGCGGGTCGCAGGGAACACTGAAGCTTTCTTT.

This clone was detected once. The chain combines TRBV28 with TRBJ2-3; D might be TRBD2 (6 bases). Trimming removed 5 bases at V and 6 bases at J, with 9 bases between. This CDR3 spans 12 amino acids. From germline, CDR1 is MDHEN and CDR2 SYDVKM. The CDR3 nucleotides are TGTGCCAGCAGTCTTGGAGGGGATACGCAGTATTTT. This translates into CASSLGGDTQYF.

The V gene is TRBV15, the J gene TRBJ2-7; 10 nucleotides match TRBD1. CDR1 is LNHNV and CDR2 is YYDKDF in the germline V gene (reference sequence). Unmatched junction bases numbered 6, after V lost 0 bases and J lost 1 base. The CDR3 has 17 amino acids. The CDR3 is CATSREMGTGASYEQYF. The CDR3 coding sequence is TGTGCCACCAGCAGAGAGATGGGGACAGGGGCATCCTACGAGCAGTACTTC. Full variable domain (rest looked up from reference TRBV15 and TRBJ2-7): DAMVIQNPRYQVTQFGKPVTLSCSQTLNHNVMYWYQQKSSQAPKLLFHYYDKDFNNEADTPDNFQSRRPNTSFCFLDIRSPGLGDTAMYLCATSREMGTGASYEQYFGPGTRLTVT.

The gene calls are TRBV6-5 and TRBJ2-7, with 9 bases fitting TRBD1. J lost 5 bases, V lost 6 bases, and 5 bases had no gene match. The V gene's germline CDR1 is MNHEY and CDR2 SVGAGI. This CDR3 region has 13 residues. CDR3 amino acids: CASRQGASDEQYF. The DNA for the CDR3 is TGTGCCAGCAGACAGGGGGCCTCGGACGAGCAGTACTTC.

V is TRBV2 and J is TRBJ2-7; TRBD1 might be the D (6 bases). Germline CDR1 is SNHLY and CDR2 is FYNNEI. This CDR3 has 14 residues. Between the trimmed V and J ends, which lost 4 bases and 3 bases, there was a span of 13 bases. The CDR3 loop is CASSAEQGVYEQYF. CDR3 nucleotide sequence: TGTGCCAGCAGTGCGGAACAGGGTGTCTACGAGCAGTACTTC.

This chain connects TRBV7-7 to TRBJ1-1; D unresolved. CDR3 length: 13 residues. The V gene lost 5 bases and the J gene lost 0 bases, with 7 bases spanning the gap. Germline V gene lookup returns CDR1 SSHAT and CDR2 FNYEAQ (reference sequence). The CDR3 nucleotides are TGTGCCAGCAGCACAGACATGAACACTGAAGCTTTCTTT. This sequence encodes CASSTDMNTEAFF.

In nucleotides, the CDR3 is TGTGCCACCAGTGATTCCAGGGGAAAGACCTACAATGAGCAGTTCTTC. Translating gives CATSDSRGKTYNEQFF. The rearrangement uses TRBV24-1 and TRBJ2-1; possible D gene TRBD1, 6 bases. The CDR3 spans 16 residues. Trimming left V 2 bases short and J 2 bases short, with 12 bases between. Germline CDR1 is KGHDR and CDR2 is SFDVKD.

The rearrangement joins TRBV7-2 to TRBJ1-4; 8 bases are shared with TRBD1. Germline V gene sequence: CDR1 SGHTA, CDR2 FQGNSA. V lost 4 bases, J lost 9 bases, and 4 bases stayed unmatched. The CDR3 is 13 residues long. The chain's CDR3 is CASSSGQGQKLFF. CDR3 nucleotides: TGTGCCAGCAGCTCAGGACAGGGACAAAAACTGTTTTTT.

This clone was recorded a few times. J is TRBJ1-6 and V is TRBV4-1, with 8 bases lining up with TRBD1. V lost 6 bases and J lost 9; bases outside the gene matches: 10. The CDR3 is made up of 15 amino acids. Germline CDR1 is MGHRA and CDR2 is YSYEKL. This CDR3 is CASSYTGTGRSPLHF. The CDR3 region has the DNA TGCGCCAGCAGTTACACCGGGACAGGCCGTTCACCCCTCCACTTT.

CDR3 in amino acids: CASSNQGRAEKLFF. The DNA of the CDR3 is TGTGCCAGCAGTAACCAGGGCCGGGCTGAAAAACTGTTTTTT. This chain links TRBV6-2 or TRBV6-3 with TRBJ1-4; the D gene is possibly TRBD1 (5 bases). Germline CDR1 is MNHEY and CDR2 is SVGEGT. Trimming cost V 5 bases and J 7 bases, with 14 bases left between them. The CDR3 sequence is 14 residues long.

The chain carries TRBV5-1 and TRBJ2-7; 9 nucleotides line up with TRBD2. V trimming: 0 bases; J trimming: 1 base; junction bases outside the gene matches: 5. Germline CDR1 SGHRS, CDR2 YFSETQ. CDR3 length: 16 amino acids. CDR3 in amino acids: CASSLAVLAGSYEQYF. DNA for the CDR3: TGCGCCAGCAGCTTGGCCGTGCTAGCGGGGTCCTACGAGCAGTACTTC.

This chain uses TRBV19 with TRBJ1-2, with D hard to call. Germline CDR1 is LNHDA and CDR2 is SQIVND (reference sequence). V was trimmed by 5 bases and J by 8 bases, leaving 12 bases between them. This CDR3 contains 12 residues. The CDR3 region is CASSPAGYGYTF. CDR3 DNA sequence: TGTGCCAGTAGTCCCGCCGGGTACGGCTACACCTTC.

The gene calls are TRBV20-1 and TRBJ2-5, with 10 nucleotides matching TRBD2. The CDR3 extends over 17 amino acids. Germline V gives CDR1 DFQATT, CDR2 SNEGSKA (reference sequence). Unmatched junction bases numbered 17, after V lost 5 bases and J lost 5 bases. The CDR3 bases are TGCAGTGCTCGTGGTTTGACTAGCGGGTCCCGAAGGGAGACCCAGTACTTC. Amino acid sequence: CSARGLTSGSRRETQYF.

This chain links TRBV2 with TRBJ2-7; D ambiguous. The CDR3 runs 12 residues. Between the trimmed V and J ends, which lost 8 bases and 5 bases, there was a span of 13 bases. The germline V gene has CDR1 SNHLY and CDR2 FYNNEI. Here the CDR3 reads CASGDSLHEQYF. CDR3 nucleotide sequence: TGTGCCAGCGGAGATAGTTTGCACGAGCAGTACTTC.

The chain recombines TRBV7-2 with TRBJ2-7; 8 positions match TRBD2. The CDR3 length is 17 residues. The V and J ends lost 0 bases and 3 bases, in that order; junction bases with no gene match: 10. Per germline, CDR1 SGHTA and CDR2 FQGNSA. CDR3 residues: CASSLAIAGGPIYEQYF. CDR3 sequence (DNA): TGTGCCAGCAGCTTAGCTATCGCGGGGGGACCAATCTACGAGCAGTACTTC.

The rearrangement uses TRBV3-1 (or the pseudogene TRBV3-2) and TRBJ2-7, with 11 positions matching TRBD1. V lost 4 bases to trimming and J lost 2 bases; unmatched junction nucleotides: 4. Per the germline V gene, CDR1 is LGHDT and CDR2 is YNNKEL (reference sequence). This CDR3 is built from 15 residues. CDR3 nucleotide sequence: TGTGCCAGCAGCCTGTCGGACAGGGGGCCCTACGAGCAGTACTTC. It codes for CASSLSDRGPYEQYF.